This T cell receptor beta chain was sequenced for a study of T cell responses to AZD1222 COVID-19 vaccine. General observations from the study: Within unmutated variant regions lay the reported targets of nearly half of spike-specific TCRs. It should be noted that donors were predominantly white British and more often female, and clonal diversity was possibly underestimated.

Remarks on this clone: Its antigen is unknown.

Libraries were prepared by immunoSEQ multiplex PCR; TCRdb keeps only in-frame clonotypes and omits some of them. The data show some 190,000 clones, approximately 90% seen once. There are 17 residues in the CDR3. V was shortened by 2 bases and J by 1 base, with 15 bases between the two germline ends. Germline-derived CDR1 and CDR2 are SGHDN and FVKESK. Whether given at about 4 or about 12 weeks, second doses were pooled. This rearrangement joins TRBV14 to TRBJ1-3; TRBD1 is a possible D gene (5 bases). The source of this sequence is an adult who received the AZD1222 COVID-19 vaccine. Source: peripheral blood, taken 28 days after the second AZD1222 dose. The CDR3 DNA reads TGTGCCAGCAGCCAAACACACCGGGGACGGTCTGGAAACACCATATATTTT. Translating it yields CASSQTHRGRSGNTIYF.